This T cell receptor (beta chain) was recorded in a study of CD8 T cells in ankylosing spondylitis. Study-level results: Seemingly characteristic of ankylosing spondylitis blood was a TCR beta motif consisting of about 8 highly homologous variants. Reportedly, significant enrichment of disease-linked clones occurred in matched ankylosing spondylitis synovial fluid.

TCRdb re-derived calls from the 5' RACE reads in MiXCR, one entry per CDR3 protein. The sample includes approximately 300,000 distinct CDR3 sequences, less than 25% of them seen just once. Concerning this clonotype itself: The target antigen is unknown.

CDR1 and CDR2 (germline): KGHSH, LQKENI. This CDR3 is 13 amino acids long. Trimming shortened V by 2 bases and J by 7 bases, and 12 bases separated the two germline ends. V usage is TRBV18 and J usage is TRBJ2-7; D might be TRBD2 (5 bases). The sequenced sample consisted of blood, either unsorted or a sorted T cell fraction (not recorded which). The clonotype originates from a female donor with ankylosing spondylitis or in good health (not recorded which). CDR3 bases: TGTGCCAGCTCACCAGGGCCCCCGGGAGAGCAGTACTTC. Translation: CASSPGPPGEQYF.